A selection of T cell receptor beta chains follows, all from one sample in a study of identifying expanded T cells in peripheral blood. TCRdb's table, derived via immunoSEQ multiplex PCR, lists solely in-frame clones and lacks some. The profile shows about 97,000 clones, 88% of them singletons. The sample consisted of blood. These receptors were obtained from a person between 18 and 75 years old in good health. Each CDR3 is given with its conserved first and last residue. Fields, in order: CDR3 protein, CDR3 DNA, V gene, J gene, clone size, D gene. D genes are given only for firm matches. A row's size may be missing; if present it is once, few, many or a size class.

CDR3 protein: CASSSLQGWELFF
CDR3 DNA: TGTGCCAGCAGCTCTTTACAGGGGTGGGAGCTGTTTTTT
V gene: TRBV11-2
J gene: TRBJ2-2
clone size: NA
D gene: TRBD1

CDR3 protein: CASSPPGTRQETQYF
CDR3 DNA: TGTGCCAGCTCACCACCAGGGACTCGACAAGAGACCCAGTACTTC
V gene: TRBV18
J gene: TRBJ2-5
clone size: NA
D gene: NA

CDR3 protein: CASSLSQYEQYF
CDR3 DNA: TGTGCCAGCAGCCTCAGCCAATACGAGCAGTACTTC
V gene: TRBV7-2
J gene: TRBJ2-7
clone size: NA
D gene: NA

CDR3 protein: CASSEGQAPSYEQYF
CDR3 DNA: TGTGCCAGCAGTGAGGGACAGGCTCCATCCTACGAGCAGTACTTC
V gene: TRBV2
J gene: TRBJ2-7
clone size: few
D gene: TRBD1

CDR3 protein: CASSFMAGGFYEQYF
CDR3 DNA: TGTGCCAGCAGTTTTATGGCAGGGGGCTTCTACGAGCAGTACTTC
V gene: TRBV27
J gene: TRBJ2-7
clone size: NA
D gene: TRBD1

CDR3 protein: CASSFWGRTSVGDYEQYF
CDR3 DNA: TGTGCCAGCAGTTTTTGGGGGCGGACATCAGTGGGGGACTACGAGCAGTACTTC
V gene: TRBV28
J gene: TRBJ2-7
clone size: NA
D gene: NA

CDR3 protein: CASSEDGQHGEQYF
CDR3 DNA: TGTGCCAGCAGTGAGGACGGGCAACACGGAGAGCAGTACTTC
V gene: TRBV2
J gene: TRBJ2-7
clone size: NA
D gene: NA

CDR3 protein: CASSALSDNNQPQHF
CDR3 DNA: TGTGCCAGCAGCGCCCTAAGTGATAACAATCAGCCCCAGCATTTT
V gene: TRBV7-8
J gene: TRBJ1-5
clone size: NA
D gene: NA

CDR3 protein: CASSRQRDSNQPQHF
CDR3 DNA: TGTGCCAGTAGCAGACAGAGAGATAGCAATCAGCCCCAGCATTTT
V gene: TRBV19
J gene: TRBJ1-5
clone size: NA
D gene: NA

CDR3 protein: CASSRGQGMATEAFF
CDR3 DNA: TGCGCCAGCAGCCGGGGACAGGGAATGGCCACTGAAGCTTTCTTT
V gene: TRBV4-1
J gene: TRBJ1-1
clone size: NA
D gene: TRBD1

CDR3 protein: CASSQGGRYPSTDTQYF
CDR3 DNA: TGTGCCAGCAGCCAAGGCGGGAGGTATCCTAGCACAGATACGCAGTATTTT
V gene: TRBV4-2
J gene: TRBJ2-3
clone size: NA
D gene: TRBD2

CDR3 protein: CASSARQGELYEQYF
CDR3 DNA: TGTGCCAGCAGCGCTAGACAGGGAGAACTCTACGAGCAGTACTTC
V gene: TRBV9
J gene: TRBJ2-7
clone size: NA
D gene: TRBD1

CDR3 protein: CASSIMTSGRAEETQYF
CDR3 DNA: TGTGCCAGTAGTATTATGACTAGCGGGAGGGCCGAGGAGACCCAGTACTTC
V gene: TRBV19
J gene: TRBJ2-5
clone size: NA
D gene: TRBD2

CDR3 protein: CASSLASGRGTAGELFF
CDR3 DNA: TGTGCCAGCAGCTTGGCTAGCGGCAGGGGTACCGCCGGGGAGCTGTTTTTT
V gene: TRBV5-4
J gene: TRBJ2-2
clone size: NA
D gene: NA

CDR3 protein: CASSLDGQVTYEQYF
CDR3 DNA: TGCGCCAGCAGCTTGGACGGGCAAGTTACCTACGAGCAGTACTTC
V gene: TRBV5-1
J gene: TRBJ2-7
clone size: once
D gene: NA

CDR3 protein: CASRSGGRNEQYF
CDR3 DNA: TGTGCCAGCAGATCGGGCGGGAGGAACGAGCAGTACTTC
V gene: TRBV2
J gene: TRBJ2-7
clone size: NA
D gene: TRBD2

CDR3 protein: CASRQQGTGELFF
CDR3 DNA: TGTGCCAGCAGGCAACAGGGGACCGGGGAGCTGTTTTTT
V gene: TRBV28
J gene: TRBJ2-2
clone size: NA
D gene: TRBD1

CDR3 protein: CASSLAGTSGGYEQYF
CDR3 DNA: TGCGCCAGCAGCTTGGCCGGGACTAGCGGGGGGTACGAGCAGTACTTC
V gene: TRBV5-1
J gene: TRBJ2-7
clone size: NA
D gene: TRBD2

CDR3 protein: CASSDLAPNYGYTF
CDR3 DNA: TGTGCCAGCAGTGATTTGGCTCCTAACTATGGCTACACCTTC
V gene: TRBV6-1
J gene: TRBJ1-2
clone size: NA
D gene: NA

CDR3 protein: CASRSGRGANSPLHF
CDR3 DNA: TGTGCCAGCAGATCGGGGAGGGGCGCAAATTCACCCCTCCACTTT
V gene: TRBV6-5
J gene: TRBJ1-6
clone size: few
D gene: NA

CDR3 protein: CASSSTGNTEAFF
CDR3 DNA: TGTGCCAGCAGTTCCACAGGTAACACTGAAGCTTTCTTT
V gene: TRBV27
J gene: TRBJ1-1
clone size: NA
D gene: NA

CDR3 protein: CASSLADSRSGNTIYF
CDR3 DNA: TGTGCCAGCAGCTTAGCTGACAGCCGCTCTGGAAACACCATATATTTT
V gene: TRBV7-2
J gene: TRBJ1-3
clone size: NA
D gene: NA

CDR3 protein: CASSQDTGGLYEQYF
CDR3 DNA: TGCGCCAGCAGCCAAGATACAGGGGGCCTCTACGAGCAGTACTTC
V gene: TRBV4-1
J gene: TRBJ2-7
clone size: NA
D gene: TRBD1

CDR3 protein: CASSQDTKNYGYTF
CDR3 DNA: TGTGCCAGCAGCCAGGACACGAAGAACTATGGCTACACCTTC
V gene: TRBV14
J gene: TRBJ1-2
clone size: NA
D gene: NA

CDR3 protein: CAISPGGSPLHF
CDR3 DNA: TGTGCCATCAGTCCCGGAGGTTCACCCCTCCACTTT
V gene: TRBV10-3
J gene: TRBJ1-6
clone size: NA
D gene: NA

CDR3 protein: CASSAFGAGASAEQFF
CDR3 DNA: TGTGCCAGCAGCGCCTTCGGAGCGGGAGCTTCCGCTGAGCAGTTCTTC
V gene: TRBV7-9
J gene: TRBJ2-1
clone size: NA
D gene: TRBD2

CDR3 protein: CASSPRYSEAFF
CDR3 DNA: TGTGCCAGCAGCCCCCGGTATAGCGAAGCTTTCTTT
V gene: TRBV7-2
J gene: TRBJ1-1
clone size: NA
D gene: NA

CDR3 protein: CASSLVGGNTIYF
CDR3 DNA: TGTGCCAGCAGCTTAGTGGGCGGAAACACCATATATTTT
V gene: TRBV7-2
J gene: TRBJ1-3
clone size: NA
D gene: NA

CDR3 protein: CASSFGQSYGYTF
CDR3 DNA: TGTGCCAGCAGCTTTGGCCAGTCCTATGGCTACACCTTC
V gene: TRBV5-6
J gene: TRBJ1-2
clone size: NA
D gene: NA

CDR3 protein: CASSPADVTGDIQYF
CDR3 DNA: TGTGCCAGCAGTCCCGCGGATGTTACAGGGGACATTCAGTACTTC
V gene: TRBV27
J gene: TRBJ2-4
clone size: NA
D gene: TRBD1

CDR3 protein: CASSVGRGAMNTEAFF
CDR3 DNA: TGTGCCAGCAGCGTAGGTAGGGGCGCCATGAACACTGAAGCTTTCTTT
V gene: TRBV9
J gene: TRBJ1-1
clone size: NA
D gene: NA

CDR3 protein: CSVEDSGSRGELFF
CDR3 DNA: TGCAGCGTTGAAGATAGCGGGAGCCGTGGGGAGCTGTTTTTT
V gene: TRBV29-1
J gene: TRBJ2-2
clone size: NA
D gene: TRBD2

CDR3 protein: CASSSGTAGNTIYF
CDR3 DNA: TGTGCCAGCAGTTCCGGGACAGCTGGAAACACCATATATTTT
V gene: TRBV7-7
J gene: TRBJ1-3
clone size: NA
D gene: TRBD1

CDR3 protein: CASSYGRDEQYF
CDR3 DNA: TGTGCCAGCAGTTACGGGCGGGACGAGCAGTACTTC
V gene: TRBV6-5
J gene: TRBJ2-7
clone size: NA
D gene: NA

CDR3 protein: CASSPKRQGQGFQFYTDTQYF
CDR3 DNA: TGTGCCAGCAGCCCCAAAAGACAGGGTCAGGGTTTTCAATTTTACACAGATACGCAGTATTTT
V gene: TRBV7-3
J gene: TRBJ2-3
clone size: NA
D gene: TRBD1

CDR3 protein: CASSEHYQGTEQFF
CDR3 DNA: TGTGCCAGCAGTGAACACTATCAGGGGACTGAGCAGTTCTTC
V gene: TRBV6-1
J gene: TRBJ2-1
clone size: NA
D gene: NA